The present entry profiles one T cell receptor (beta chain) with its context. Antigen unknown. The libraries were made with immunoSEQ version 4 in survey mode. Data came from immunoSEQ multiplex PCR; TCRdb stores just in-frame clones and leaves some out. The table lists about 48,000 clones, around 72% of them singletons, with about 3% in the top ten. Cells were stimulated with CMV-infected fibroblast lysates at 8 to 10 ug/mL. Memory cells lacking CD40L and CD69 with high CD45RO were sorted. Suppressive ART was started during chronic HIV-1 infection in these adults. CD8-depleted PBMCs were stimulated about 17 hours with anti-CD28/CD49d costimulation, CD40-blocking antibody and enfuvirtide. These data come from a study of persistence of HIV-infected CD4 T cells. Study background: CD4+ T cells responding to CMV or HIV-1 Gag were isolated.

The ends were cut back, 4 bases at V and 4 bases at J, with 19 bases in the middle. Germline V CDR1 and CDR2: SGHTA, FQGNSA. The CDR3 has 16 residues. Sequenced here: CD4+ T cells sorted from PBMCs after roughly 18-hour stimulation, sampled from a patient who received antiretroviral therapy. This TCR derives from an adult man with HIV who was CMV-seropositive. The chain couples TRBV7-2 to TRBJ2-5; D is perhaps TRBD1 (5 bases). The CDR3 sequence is CASSSRQGSSRETQYF. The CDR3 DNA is TGTGCCAGCAGCTCCCGGCAGGGATCGTCGAGAGAGACCCAGTACTTC. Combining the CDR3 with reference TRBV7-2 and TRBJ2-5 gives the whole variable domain GAGVSQSPSNKVTEKGKDVELRCDPISGHTALYWYRQSLGQGLEFLIYFQGNSAPDKSGLPSDRFSAERTGGSVSTLTIQRTQQEDSAVYLCASSSRQGSSRETQYFGPGTRLLVL.